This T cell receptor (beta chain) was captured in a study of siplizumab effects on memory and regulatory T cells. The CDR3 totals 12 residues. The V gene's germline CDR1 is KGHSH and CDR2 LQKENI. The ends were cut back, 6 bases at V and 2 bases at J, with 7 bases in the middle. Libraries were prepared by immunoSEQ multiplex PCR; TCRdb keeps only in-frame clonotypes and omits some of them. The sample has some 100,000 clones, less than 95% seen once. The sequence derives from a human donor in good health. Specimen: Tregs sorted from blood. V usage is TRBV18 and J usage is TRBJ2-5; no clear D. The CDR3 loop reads CASSGLQETQYF. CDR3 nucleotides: TGTGCCAGCTCCGGCTTACAAGAGACCCAGTACTTC.